This TCR beta chain was retrieved from a study of identical twins. General observations from the study: The study based its conclusions on cross-sectional statistical analysis and did not follow the same donors.

CDR1 is MNHEY, CDR2 SVGAGI, per germline. J gave up 0 bases and V 3 bases, and 2 bases lay outside the gene matches. The CDR3 is 15 amino acids. On this clonotype itself: The antigen is not known.

TCRdb called the 5' RACE reads again in MiXCR, with one record for every CDR3 protein. The table shows over 600,000 distinct CDR3 sequences, with about 20% occurring only once. These data were likewise used in another study, on T cells expressing NK-cell markers.

The sequence derives from a young woman in good health. Sequencing was done on a sample of PBMCs. The chain joins TRBV6-5 to TRBJ2-7; TRBD2 aligns across 10 bases. The CDR3 sequence: CASSYSSGGSYEQYF. The CDR3 DNA follows: TGTGCCAGCAGTTATTCTAGCGGGGGCTCCTACGAGCAGTACTTC.